Listed here are 17 T cell receptor beta chains from one sample, sequenced in a study of a mutant IDH1 vaccine in newly diagnosed glioma. The time point is: week 5, during vaccination. Topical imiquimod was applied with each vaccine dose, which held 300 ug of mutant IDH1 20-mer peptide. Data came from immunoSEQ multiplex PCR; TCRdb stores just in-frame clones and leaves some out. The data contain under 45,000 clones, roughly 81% of them seen just once; the ten biggest clones take up 9% to 13%. The antigens of these receptors remain unknown. This specimen was PBMCs, taken from a glioma patient whose treatment included an IDH1 peptide vaccine. All receptors come from a man aged 50 to 59 with glioma.

The rearrangement joins TRBV5-1 to TRBJ2-2; no clear D. The CDR3 is 15 residues long. CDR1 is SGHRS and CDR2 is YFSETQ in the germline V gene. Between the trimmed V and J ends, which lost 2 bases and 0 bases, there was a span of 8 bases. The CDR3 DNA follows: TGCGCCAGCAGCTTCTTCCAGGCGAACACCGGGGAGCTGTTTTTT. Translation gives CASSFFQANTGELFF.

The CDR3 reads CASRRTSGGAGYNEQFF. The CDR3 nucleotides read TGTGCCAGCAGACGGACTAGCGGGGGGGCGGGCTACAATGAGCAGTTCTTC. The chain couples TRBV5-5 to TRBJ2-1, with 15 bases fitting TRBD2. V lost 5 bases to trimming and J lost 3 bases; unmatched junction nucleotides: 6. The CDR3 contains 17 residues. The germline V gene encodes CDR1 SGHKS and CDR2 YYEKEE (reference sequence).

The V call is TRBV4-2, the J call TRBJ2-1; 9 bases match TRBD2. Germline CDR1 and CDR2: LGHNA and YNFKEQ. V was clipped by 0 bases and J by 9 bases; unmatched bases: 6. The CDR3 is 15 amino acids. The CDR3 protein is CASSQEWREGVEQFF. The CDR3 DNA follows: TGTGCCAGCAGCCAAGAGTGGCGGGAGGGCGTTGAGCAGTTCTTC.

CDR3 bases: TGCGCCAGCAGCTGGCGACAGGGGGGAACCGGGGAGCTGTTTTTT. As protein: CASSWRQGGTGELFF. The chain is built from TRBV5-1 and TRBJ2-2; 9 bases fit TRBD1. V lost 3 bases to trimming and J lost 5 bases; unmatched junction nucleotides: 5. The germline V gene has CDR1 SGHRS and CDR2 YFSETQ. This CDR3 is built from 15 residues. Together with reference TRBV5-1 and TRBJ2-2, the CDR3 gives the full variable domain: KAGVTQTPRYLIKTRGQQVTLSCSPISGHRSVSWYQQTPGQGLQFLFEYFSETQRNKGNFPGRFSGRQFSNSRSEMNVSTLELGDSALYLCASSWRQGGTGELFFGEGSRLTVL.

This clone was detected once. The rearrangement links TRBV7-2 to TRBJ2-1, with a weak D call TRBD2 (7 bases). The CDR3 sequence is 13 residues long. Germline lookup yields CDR1 SGHTA and CDR2 FQGNSA. V lost 3 bases and J 14 bases, leaving 17 bases between the germline ends. The CDR3 DNA sequence: TGTGCCAGCAGCTTTGGGGGGGCGGATCGAAAGTTCTTC. This codes for CASSFGGADRKFF.

The chain is built from TRBV7-2 and TRBJ1-4, with D maybe TRBD1 (5 bases). Germline CDR1 reads SGHTA; CDR2 reads FQGNSA. V was trimmed by 5 bases and J by 6 bases, leaving 19 bases between them. This CDR3 region has 16 residues. CDR3 in amino acids: CASSLYGGQGHEKLFF. The CDR3 nucleotides read TGTGCCAGCAGCCTGTATGGCGGGCAGGGTCATGAAAAACTGTTTTTT.

V is TRBV19 and J is TRBJ2-2, with D perhaps TRBD1 (6 bases). Germline V CDR1 and CDR2: LNHDA, SQIVND (reference sequence). The CDR3 has 14 amino acids. Trimming stripped 8 bases from V and 6 bases from J, with 16 bases between. CDR3 nucleotides: TGTGCCAGTTCGATGACAGGCGCTTCCGGGGAGCTGTTTTTT. It codes for CASSMTGASGELFF.

The CDR3 bases are TGTGCCAGCAGTTACTCGAATCCGGCCCGCAATGAGCAGTTCTTC. It is translated as CASSYSNPARNEQFF. The V and J genes are TRBV6-5 and TRBJ2-1; D remains unclear. Germline loops: CDR1 MNHEY, CDR2 SVGAGI. CDR3 size: 15 residues. Trimming shortened V by 0 bases and J by 6 bases, and 12 bases separated the two germline ends.

This clone has only one observation. This chain connects TRBV4-3 to TRBJ2-2; D remains unclear. Trimming cost V 3 bases and J 4 bases, with 6 bases left between them. The CDR3 contains 13 residues. Germline assignment: CDR1 LGHNA and CDR2 YSLEER. The CDR3 DNA reads as TGCGCCAGCAGCCAGGAGCTCACCGGGGAGCTGTTTTTT. Translated: CASSQELTGELFF.

This clone was counted between two and nine times. Since no conserved phenylalanine or tryptophan closes the CDR3, a read error is the likely cause. The limits of the CDR3 on the DNA are not certain, so only TCRdb's listed CDR3 is given. V and J are TRBV2 and TRBJ1-4; the tabulated D call, TRBD1, remains unverified against the DNA. Germline CDR1 is SNHLY and CDR2 is FYNNEI. The CDR3 spans 12 residues, counting both ends. The CDR3 loop reads CASRDEDSSYAV.

The V and J genes are TRBV7-2 and TRBJ2-7; TRBD2 matches 11 bases. Germline values: CDR1 SGHTA, CDR2 FQGNSA. The CDR3 is made up of 15 amino acids. Germline trimming cut 4 bases from V and 3 bases from J; bases unmatched to any gene: 5. CDR3 sequence: CASSSRTSGRYEQYF. In DNA, the CDR3 is TGTGCCAGCAGCTCCCGGACTAGCGGGCGCTACGAGCAGTACTTC.

The V and J genes are TRBV19 and TRBJ2-5; perhaps D is TRBD1 or TRBD2 (5 bases each). CDR1 is LNHDA and CDR2 is SQIVND in the germline V gene (reference sequence). Deletions cut 1 base from V and 5 bases from J, with 17 bases between. The CDR3 runs 16 residues. The CDR3 DNA is TGTGCCAGTAGTATAGTGGGGACCTCTCTGGGGGAGACCCAGTACTTC. Its translation: CASSIVGTSLGETQYF. Variable domain in full (rest from reference TRBV19 and TRBJ2-5): DGGITQSPKYLFRKEGQNVTLSCEQNLNHDAMYWYRQDPGQGLRLIYYSQIVNDFQKGDIAEGYSVSREKKESFPLTVTSAQKNPTAFYLCASSIVGTSLGETQYFGPGTRLLVL.

The CDR3 coding sequence is TGTGCCAGCAGACAGGGAGCCACCTACGAGCAGTACTTC. Translated: CASRQGATYEQYF. This chain joins TRBV25-1 and TRBJ2-7, with D possibly matching TRBD1 (6 bases). CDR3 length: 13 residues. Germline V gene sequence: CDR1 MGHDK, CDR2 SYGVNS. The V end was cut by 6 bases, the J end by 2 bases, with 11 bases between.

The chain links TRBV6-1 to TRBJ2-7; a possible D gene is TRBD1 (6 bases). CDR3 size: 13 residues. The germline V gene encodes CDR1 MNHNS and CDR2 SASEGT. Trimming cost V 6 bases and J 3 bases, with 12 bases left between them. The CDR3 sequence is CASRDTGSYEQYF. The CDR3, as DNA: TGTGCCAGCAGAGATACAGGGAGCTACGAGCAGTACTTC.

The gene calls are TRBV29-1 and TRBJ2-7; D possibly corresponds to TRBD1 (5 bases). The CDR3 has 14 residues. V gave up 4 bases and J gave up 7 bases, with 20 bases separating them. Looked up from germline, CDR1 is SQVTM and CDR2 is ANQGSEA. The CDR3 loop reads CSVVAVTGAREQYF. Here the CDR3 DNA reads TGCAGCGTTGTAGCAGTGACTGGGGCTCGGGAGCAGTACTTC.

The chain has TRBV6-6 and TRBJ2-2; TRBD1 or TRBD2 may be the D gene (6 bases each). CDR3 length: 15 amino acids. CDR1 MNHNY and CDR2 SVGAGI come from the germline V gene (reference sequence). Trimming cost V 6 bases and J 6 bases, with 17 bases left between them. The CDR3 region is CASRLGGGGSGELFF. CDR3 coding DNA: TGTGCCAGCAGGCTAGGAGGGGGTGGGTCCGGGGAGCTGTTTTTT.

The J gene is TRBJ2-5, the V gene TRBV2, with D unclear. The CDR3 has 14 residues. Between the trimmed V and J ends, which lost 6 bases and 3 bases, there was a span of 14 bases. In germline, CDR1 is SNHLY, CDR2 FYNNEI. For the CDR3, the DNA is TGTGCCAGCAGGTGGTATCTCGGAGAAGAGACCCAGTACTTC. This translates into CASRWYLGEETQYF.